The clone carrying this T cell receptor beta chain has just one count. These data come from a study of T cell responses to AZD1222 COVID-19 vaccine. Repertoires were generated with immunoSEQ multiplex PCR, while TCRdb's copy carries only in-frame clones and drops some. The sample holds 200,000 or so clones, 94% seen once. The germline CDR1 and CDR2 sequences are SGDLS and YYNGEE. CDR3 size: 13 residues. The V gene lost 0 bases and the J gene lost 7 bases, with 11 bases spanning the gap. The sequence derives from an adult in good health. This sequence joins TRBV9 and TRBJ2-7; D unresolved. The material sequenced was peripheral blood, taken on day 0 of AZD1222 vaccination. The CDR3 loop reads CASSVADAREQYF. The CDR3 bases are TGTGCCAGCAGCGTAGCGGATGCGAGAGAGCAGTACTTC.